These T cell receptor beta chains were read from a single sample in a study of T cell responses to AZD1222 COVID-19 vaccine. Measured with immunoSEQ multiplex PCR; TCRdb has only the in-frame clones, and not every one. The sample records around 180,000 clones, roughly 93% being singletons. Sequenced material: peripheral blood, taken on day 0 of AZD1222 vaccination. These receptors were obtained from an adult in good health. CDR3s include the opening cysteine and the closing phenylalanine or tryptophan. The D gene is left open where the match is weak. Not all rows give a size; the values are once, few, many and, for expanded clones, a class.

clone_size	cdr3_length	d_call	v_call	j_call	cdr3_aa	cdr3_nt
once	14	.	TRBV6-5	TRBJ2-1	CASMPAVTYNEQFF	TGTGCCAGCATGCCCGCCGTAACCTACAATGAGCAGTTCTTC
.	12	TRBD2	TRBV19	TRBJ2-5	CASSPGGETQYF	TGTGCCAGTAGCCCCGGGGGGGAGACCCAGTACTTC
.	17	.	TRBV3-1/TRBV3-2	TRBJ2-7	CASSQDRGWDTSYEQYF	TGTGCCAGCAGCCAAGATCGAGGGTGGGACACTTCCTACGAGCAGTACTTC
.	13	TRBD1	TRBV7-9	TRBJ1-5	CASCETGNQPQHF	TGTGCCAGCTGTGAGACAGGGAATCAGCCCCAGCATTTT
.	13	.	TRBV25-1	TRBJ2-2	CASSAILVGELFF	TGTGCCAGCAGTGCAATATTGGTCGGGGAGCTGTTTTTT
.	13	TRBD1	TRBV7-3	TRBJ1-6	CASSLGGSSPLHF	TGTGCCAGCAGCCTAGGGGGCAGCTCACCCCTCCACTTT
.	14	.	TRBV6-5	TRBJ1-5	CASSPPGVIQPQHF	TGTGCCAGCAGTCCACCAGGGGTGATTCAGCCCCAGCATTTT
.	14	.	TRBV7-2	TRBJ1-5	CASSMDNSNQPQHF	TGTGCCAGCAGCATGGACAATAGCAATCAGCCCCAGCATTTT
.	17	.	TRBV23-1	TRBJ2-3	CASIRRGLPPHTDTQYF	TGCGCCAGCATCCGACGGGGCTTACCCCCCCACACAGATACGCAGTATTTT
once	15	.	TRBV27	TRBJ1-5	CASSLSRDGNQPQHF	TGTGCCAGCAGTTTGAGCAGGGACGGCAATCAGCCCCAGCATTTT
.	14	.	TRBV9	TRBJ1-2	CASSVALTNYGYTF	TGTGCCAGCAGCGTAGCTCTCACAAACTATGGCTACACCTTC
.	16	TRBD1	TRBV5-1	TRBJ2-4	CASSLAPAGGLNIQYF	TGCGCCAGCAGCTTGGCACCCGCAGGGGGCCTAAACATTCAGTACTTC
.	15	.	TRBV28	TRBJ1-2	CASSLLRTELYGYTF	TGTGCCAGCAGTCTACTCCGGACGGAGCTCTATGGCTACACCTTC